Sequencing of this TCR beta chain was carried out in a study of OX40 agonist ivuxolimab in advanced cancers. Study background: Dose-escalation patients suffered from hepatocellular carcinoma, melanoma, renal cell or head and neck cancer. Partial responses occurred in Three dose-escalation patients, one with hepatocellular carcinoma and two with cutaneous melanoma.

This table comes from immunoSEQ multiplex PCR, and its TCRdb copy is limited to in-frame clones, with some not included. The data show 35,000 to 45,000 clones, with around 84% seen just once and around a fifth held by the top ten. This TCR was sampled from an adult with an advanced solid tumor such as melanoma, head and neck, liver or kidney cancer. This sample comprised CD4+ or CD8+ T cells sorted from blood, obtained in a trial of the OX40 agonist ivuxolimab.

The CDR3 is CASSPGASREDEQFF. The CDR3 DNA reads TGTGCCAGCAGCCCTGGGGCTAGCAGGGAAGATGAGCAGTTCTTC. The chain uses TRBV9 and TRBJ2-1, with D perhaps given as TRBD1 or TRBD2 (5 bases each). The CDR3 runs to 15 residues. The ends were cut back, 4 bases at V and 8 bases at J, with 19 bases in the middle. Germline lookup yields CDR1 SGDLS and CDR2 YYNGEE.